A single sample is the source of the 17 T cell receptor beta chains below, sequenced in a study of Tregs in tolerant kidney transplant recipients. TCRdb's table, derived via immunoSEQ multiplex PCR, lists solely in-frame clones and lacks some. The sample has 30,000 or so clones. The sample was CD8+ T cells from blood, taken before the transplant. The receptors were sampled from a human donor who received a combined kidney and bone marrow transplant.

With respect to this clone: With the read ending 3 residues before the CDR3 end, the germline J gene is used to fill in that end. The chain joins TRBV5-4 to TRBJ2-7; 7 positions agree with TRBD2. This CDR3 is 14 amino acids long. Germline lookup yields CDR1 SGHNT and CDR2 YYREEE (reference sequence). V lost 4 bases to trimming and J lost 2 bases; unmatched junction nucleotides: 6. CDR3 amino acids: CASSPWDYPYEQYF. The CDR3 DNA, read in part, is TGTGCCAGCAGCCCCTGGGACTACCCCTACGAG.

Incomplete CDR3 DNA: TGCAGTGCTAGCCTCTGGGACTCACCCTACAATGAG. Translated: CSASLWDSPYNE. In full, the CDR3 is CSASLWDSPYNEQFF. This chain uses TRBV20-1 with TRBJ2-1; D might be TRBD2 (6 bases). From the germline J gene comes the end of the CDR3, since the read stops 3 residues before it. Trimming left V 3 bases short and J 2 bases short, with 14 bases between. This CDR3 region has 15 residues. Germline V gene sequence: CDR1 DFQATT, CDR2 SNEGSKA (reference sequence).

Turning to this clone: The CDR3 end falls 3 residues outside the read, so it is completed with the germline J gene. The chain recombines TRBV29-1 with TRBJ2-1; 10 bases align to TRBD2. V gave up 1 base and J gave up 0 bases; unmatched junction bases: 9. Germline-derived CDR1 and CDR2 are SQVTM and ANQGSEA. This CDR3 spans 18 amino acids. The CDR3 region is CSVEGLLAGPSSYNEQFF. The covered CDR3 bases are TGCAGCGTTGAAGGGTTACTAGCGGGACCTAGCTCCTACAATGAG.

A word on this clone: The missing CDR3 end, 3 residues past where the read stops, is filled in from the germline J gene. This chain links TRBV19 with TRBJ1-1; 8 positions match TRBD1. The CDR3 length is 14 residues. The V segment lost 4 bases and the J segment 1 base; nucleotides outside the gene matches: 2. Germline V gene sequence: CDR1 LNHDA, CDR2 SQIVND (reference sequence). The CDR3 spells CASSTGQGNTEAFF. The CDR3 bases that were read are TGTGCCAGTAGTACCGGACAGGGGAACACTGAA.

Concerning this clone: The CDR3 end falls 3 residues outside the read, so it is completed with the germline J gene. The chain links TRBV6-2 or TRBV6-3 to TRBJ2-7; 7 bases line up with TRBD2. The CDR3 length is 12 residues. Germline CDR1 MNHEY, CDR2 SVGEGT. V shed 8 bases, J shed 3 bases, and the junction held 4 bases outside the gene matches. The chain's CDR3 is CASSGGNYEQYF. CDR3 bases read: TGTGCCAGCTCCGGGGGGAACTACGAG.

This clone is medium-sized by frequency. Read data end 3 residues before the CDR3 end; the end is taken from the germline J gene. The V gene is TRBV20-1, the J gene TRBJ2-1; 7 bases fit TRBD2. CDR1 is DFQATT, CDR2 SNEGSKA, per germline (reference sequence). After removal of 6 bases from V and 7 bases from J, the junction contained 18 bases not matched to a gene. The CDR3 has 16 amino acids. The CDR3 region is CSAFGLADTSRNEQFF. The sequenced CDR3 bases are TGCAGTGCGTTTGGGCTAGCGGATACCTCGAGGAATGAG.

Partial CDR3 DNA: TGTGCCAGAAGCTTGGCCAAGGGAGGGATGGGGCCCCAAGAGACC. Encoded protein: CARSLAKGGMGPQET. The whole CDR3 sequence is CARSLAKGGMGPQETQYF. The V gene is TRBV5-3, the J gene TRBJ2-5; 7 positions match TRBD2. The read gets to within 3 residues of the CDR3 end, and the germline J gene fills in the rest. TRBV5-3 is labeled an ORF, and its function is uncertain. With V trimmed by 0 bases and J by 1 base, 12 bases remained unmatched. This CDR3 has 18 residues.

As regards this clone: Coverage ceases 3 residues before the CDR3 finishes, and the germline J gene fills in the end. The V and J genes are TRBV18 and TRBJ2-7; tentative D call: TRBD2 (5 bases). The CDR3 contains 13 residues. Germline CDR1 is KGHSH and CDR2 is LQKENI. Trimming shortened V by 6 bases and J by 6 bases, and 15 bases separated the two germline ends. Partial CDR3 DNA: TGTGCCAGCTCCCAACACCCGGGGAGCGAG. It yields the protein CASSQHPGSE. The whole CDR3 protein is CASSQHPGSEQYF.

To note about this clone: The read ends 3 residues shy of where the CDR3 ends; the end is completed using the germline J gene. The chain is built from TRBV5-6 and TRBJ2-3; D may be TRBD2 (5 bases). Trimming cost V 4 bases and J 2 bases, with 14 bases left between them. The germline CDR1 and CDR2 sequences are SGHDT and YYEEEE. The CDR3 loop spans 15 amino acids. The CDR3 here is CASSLRLTTTDTQYF. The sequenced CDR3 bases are TGTGCCAGCAGCCTCCGACTAACAACCACAGATACG.

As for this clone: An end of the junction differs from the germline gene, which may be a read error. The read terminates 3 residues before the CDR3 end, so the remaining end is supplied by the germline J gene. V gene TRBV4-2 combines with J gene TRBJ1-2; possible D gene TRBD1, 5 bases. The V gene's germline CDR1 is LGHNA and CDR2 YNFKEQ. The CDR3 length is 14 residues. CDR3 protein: CASSQDRGDYGYTF. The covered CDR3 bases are TGCGCCAGCAGCCAAGATAGGGGTGACTATGGC.

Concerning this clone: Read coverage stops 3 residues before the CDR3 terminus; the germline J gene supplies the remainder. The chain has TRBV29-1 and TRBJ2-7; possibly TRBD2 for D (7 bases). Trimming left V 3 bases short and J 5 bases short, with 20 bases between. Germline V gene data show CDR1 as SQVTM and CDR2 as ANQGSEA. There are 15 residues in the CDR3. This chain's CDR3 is CSVDVGGGGLHEQYF. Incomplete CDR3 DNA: TGCAGCGTTGATGTTGGAGGGGGGGGACTCCACGAG.

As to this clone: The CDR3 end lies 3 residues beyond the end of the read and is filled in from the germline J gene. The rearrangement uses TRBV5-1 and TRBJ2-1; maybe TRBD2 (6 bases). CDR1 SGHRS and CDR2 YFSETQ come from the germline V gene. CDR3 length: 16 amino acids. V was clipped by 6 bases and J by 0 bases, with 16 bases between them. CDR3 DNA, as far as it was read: TGCGCCAGCAACACTGGCGGGGCAAGCTCCTACAATGAG. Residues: CASNTGGASSYNE. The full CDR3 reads CASNTGGASSYNEQFF. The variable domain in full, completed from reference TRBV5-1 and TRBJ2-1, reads KAGVTQTPRYLIKTRGQQVTLSCSPISGHRSVSWYQQTPGQGLQFLFEYFSETQRNKGNFPGRFSGRQFSNSRSEMNVSTLELGDSALYLCASNTGGASSYNEQFFGPGTRLTVL.

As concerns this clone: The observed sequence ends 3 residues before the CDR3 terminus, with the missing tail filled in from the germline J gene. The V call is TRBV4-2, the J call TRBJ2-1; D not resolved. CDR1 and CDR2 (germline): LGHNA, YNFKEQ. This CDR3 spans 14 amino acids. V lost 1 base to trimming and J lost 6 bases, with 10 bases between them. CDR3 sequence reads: CASSQGVALNEQFF. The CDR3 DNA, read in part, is TGTGCCAGCAGCCAAGGGGTAGCTCTCAATGAG.

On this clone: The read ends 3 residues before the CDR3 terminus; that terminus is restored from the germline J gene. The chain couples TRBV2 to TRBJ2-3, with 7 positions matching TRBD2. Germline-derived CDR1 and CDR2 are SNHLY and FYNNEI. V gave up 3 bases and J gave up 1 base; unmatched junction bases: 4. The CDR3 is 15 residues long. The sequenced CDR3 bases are TGTGCCAGCAGTGAGGGGGGGAGCGGCACAGATACG. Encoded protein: CASSEGGSGTDT. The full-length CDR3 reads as CASSEGGSGTDTQYF.

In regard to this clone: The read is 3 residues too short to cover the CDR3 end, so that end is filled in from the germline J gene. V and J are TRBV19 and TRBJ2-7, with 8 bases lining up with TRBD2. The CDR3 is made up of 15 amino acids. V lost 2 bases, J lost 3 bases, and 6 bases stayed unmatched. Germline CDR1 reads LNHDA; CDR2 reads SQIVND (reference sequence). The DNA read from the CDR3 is TGTGCCAGTAGTATAAAAGCGGGAGCGGACTACGAG. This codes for CASSIKAGADYE. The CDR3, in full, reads CASSIKAGADYEQYF.

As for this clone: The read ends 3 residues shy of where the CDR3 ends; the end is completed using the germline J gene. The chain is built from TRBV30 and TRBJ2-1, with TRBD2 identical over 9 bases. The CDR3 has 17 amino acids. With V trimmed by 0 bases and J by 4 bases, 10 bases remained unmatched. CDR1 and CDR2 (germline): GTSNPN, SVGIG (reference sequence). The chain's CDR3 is CAWSVPVAGALYNEQFF. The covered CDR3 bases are TGTGCCTGGAGTGTACCCGTAGCGGGAGCGCTGTACAATGAG.

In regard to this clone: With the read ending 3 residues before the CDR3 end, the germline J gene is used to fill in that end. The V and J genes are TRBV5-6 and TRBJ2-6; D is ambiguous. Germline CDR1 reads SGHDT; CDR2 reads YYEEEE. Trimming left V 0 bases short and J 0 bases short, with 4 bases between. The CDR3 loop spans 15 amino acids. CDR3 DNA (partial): TGTGCCAGCAGCTTGGGGCCCTCTGGGGCCAACGTC. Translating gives CASSLGPSGANV. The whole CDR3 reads CASSLGPSGANVLTF.